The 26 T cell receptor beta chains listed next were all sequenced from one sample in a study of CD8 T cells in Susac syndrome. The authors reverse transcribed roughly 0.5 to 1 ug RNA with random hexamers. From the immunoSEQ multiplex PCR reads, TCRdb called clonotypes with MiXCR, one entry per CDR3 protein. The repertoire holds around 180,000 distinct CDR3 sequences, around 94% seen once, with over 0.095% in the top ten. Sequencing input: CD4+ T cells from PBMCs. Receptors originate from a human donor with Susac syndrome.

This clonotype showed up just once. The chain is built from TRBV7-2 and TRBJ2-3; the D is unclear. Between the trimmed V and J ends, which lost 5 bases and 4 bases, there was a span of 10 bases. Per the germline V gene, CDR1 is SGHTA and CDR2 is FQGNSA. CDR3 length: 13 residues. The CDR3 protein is CASSPDWADTQYF. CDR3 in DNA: TGTGCCAGCAGCCCCGACTGGGCAGATACGCAGTATTTT.

CDR3 in DNA: TGTGCCAGCAGCAACTCCGGGACTGGGGCCTACAATGAGCAGTTCTTC. Its protein product is CASSNSGTGAYNEQFF. This chain uses TRBV7-7 with TRBJ2-1; possible D gene TRBD2, 6 bases. Trimming shortened V by 5 bases and J by 2 bases, and 16 bases separated the two germline ends. The CDR3 sequence is 16 residues long. The germline V gene has CDR1 SSHAT and CDR2 FNYEAQ (reference sequence).

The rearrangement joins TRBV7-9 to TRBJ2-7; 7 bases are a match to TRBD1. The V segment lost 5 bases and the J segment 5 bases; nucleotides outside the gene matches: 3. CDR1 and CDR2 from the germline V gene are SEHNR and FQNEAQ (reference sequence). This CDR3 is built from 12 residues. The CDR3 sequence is CASSTTGNEQYF. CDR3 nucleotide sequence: TGTGCCAGCAGCACGACAGGGAACGAGCAGTACTTC. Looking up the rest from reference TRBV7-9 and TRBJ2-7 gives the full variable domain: DTGVSQNPRHKITKRGQNVTFRCDPISEHNRLYWYRQTLGQGPEFLTYFQNEAQLEKSRLLSDRFSAERPKGSFSTLEIQRTEQGDSAMYLCASSTTGNEQYFGPGTRLTVT.

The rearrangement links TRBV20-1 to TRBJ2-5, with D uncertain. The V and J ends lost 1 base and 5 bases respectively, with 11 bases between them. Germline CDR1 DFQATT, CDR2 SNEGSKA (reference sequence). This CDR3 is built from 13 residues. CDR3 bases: TGCAGTGCTAGAGGGGCCCAAAAGGAGACCCAGTACTTC. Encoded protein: CSARGAQKETQYF.

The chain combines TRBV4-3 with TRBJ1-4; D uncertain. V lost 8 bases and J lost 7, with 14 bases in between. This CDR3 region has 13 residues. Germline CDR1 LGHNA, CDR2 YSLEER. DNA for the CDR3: TGCGCCAGCGGTGGGGAGACTGGTGAAAAACTGTTTTTT. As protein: CASGGETGEKLFF.

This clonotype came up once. The CDR3: CASSPPGRGYTGELFF. DNA for the CDR3: TGCGCCAGCAGCCCCCCGGGACGGGGATACACCGGGGAGCTGTTTTTT. The chain recombines TRBV4-1 with TRBJ2-2; D tentatively fits TRBD1 or TRBD2 (5 bases each). Germline CDR1 is MGHRA and CDR2 is YSYEKL. Between the trimmed V and J ends, which lost 4 bases and 3 bases, there was a span of 15 bases. The CDR3 has 16 amino acids.

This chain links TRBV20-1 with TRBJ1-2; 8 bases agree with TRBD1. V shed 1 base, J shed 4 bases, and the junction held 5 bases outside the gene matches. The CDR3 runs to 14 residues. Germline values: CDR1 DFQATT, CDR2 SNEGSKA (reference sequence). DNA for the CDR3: TGCAGTGCTAGAGTCGCAGGGGGCCGCTATGGCTACACCTTC. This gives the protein CSARVAGGRYGYTF.

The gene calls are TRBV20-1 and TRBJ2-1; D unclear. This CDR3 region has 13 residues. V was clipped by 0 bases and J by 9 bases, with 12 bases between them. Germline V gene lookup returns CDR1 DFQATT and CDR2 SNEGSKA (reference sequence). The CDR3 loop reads CSARDVPLAEQFF. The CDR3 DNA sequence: TGCAGTGCTAGAGACGTACCCTTAGCTGAGCAGTTCTTC.

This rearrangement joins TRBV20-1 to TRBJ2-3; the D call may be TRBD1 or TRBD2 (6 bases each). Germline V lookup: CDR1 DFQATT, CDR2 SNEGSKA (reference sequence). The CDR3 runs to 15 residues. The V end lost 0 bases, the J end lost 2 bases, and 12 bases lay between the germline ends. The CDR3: CSARDGGGHTDTQYF. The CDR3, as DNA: TGCAGTGCTAGAGACGGGGGCGGACACACAGATACGCAGTATTTT.

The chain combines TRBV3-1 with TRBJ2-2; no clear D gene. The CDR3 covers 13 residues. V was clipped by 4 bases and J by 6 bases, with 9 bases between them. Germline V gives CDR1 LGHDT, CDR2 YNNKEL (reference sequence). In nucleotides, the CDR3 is TGTGCCAGCAGCCTCCTGGCTTCCGGGGAGCTGTTTTTT. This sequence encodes CASSLLASGELFF.

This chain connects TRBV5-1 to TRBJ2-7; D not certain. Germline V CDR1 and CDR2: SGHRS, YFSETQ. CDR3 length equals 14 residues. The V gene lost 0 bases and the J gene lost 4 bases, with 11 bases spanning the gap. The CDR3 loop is CASSLDPRTYEQYF. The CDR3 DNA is TGCGCCAGCAGCTTGGACCCCCGGACGTACGAGCAGTACTTC. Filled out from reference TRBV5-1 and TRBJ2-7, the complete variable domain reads KAGVTQTPRYLIKTRGQQVTLSCSPISGHRSVSWYQQTPGQGLQFLFEYFSETQRNKGNFPGRFSGRQFSNSRSEMNVSTLELGDSALYLCASSLDPRTYEQYFGPGTRLTVT.

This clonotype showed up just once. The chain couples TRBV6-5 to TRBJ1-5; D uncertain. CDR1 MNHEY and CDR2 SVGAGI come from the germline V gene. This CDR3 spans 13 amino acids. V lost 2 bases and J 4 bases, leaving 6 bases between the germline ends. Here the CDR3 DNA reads TGTGCCAGCAGTTACCTAAGGAATCAGCCCCAGCATTTT. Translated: CASSYLRNQPQHF.

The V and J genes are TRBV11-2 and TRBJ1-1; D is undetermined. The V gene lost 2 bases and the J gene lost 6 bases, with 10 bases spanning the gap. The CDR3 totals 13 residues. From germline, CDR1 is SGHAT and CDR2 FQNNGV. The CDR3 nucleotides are TGTGCCAGCAGCTTATACTTTGGGGCTGAAGCTTTCTTT. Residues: CASSLYFGAEAFF. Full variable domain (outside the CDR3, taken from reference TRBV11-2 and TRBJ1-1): EAGVAQSPRYKIIEKRQSVAFWCNPISGHATLYWYQQILGQGPKLLIQFQNNGVVDDSQLPKDRFSAERLKGVDSTLKIQPAKLEDSAVYLCASSLYFGAEAFFGQGTRLTVV.

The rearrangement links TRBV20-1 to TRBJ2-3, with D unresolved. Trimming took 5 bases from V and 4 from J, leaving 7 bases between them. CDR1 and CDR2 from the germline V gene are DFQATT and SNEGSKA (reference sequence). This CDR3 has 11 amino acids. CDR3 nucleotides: TGCAGTGCTTCTGAGGCAGATACGCAGTATTTT. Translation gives CSASEADTQYF.

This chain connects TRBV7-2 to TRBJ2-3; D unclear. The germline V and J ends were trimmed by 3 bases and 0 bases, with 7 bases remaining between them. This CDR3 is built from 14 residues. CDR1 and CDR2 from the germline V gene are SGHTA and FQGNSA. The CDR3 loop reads CASSFAWSTDTQYF. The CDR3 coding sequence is TGTGCCAGCAGCTTCGCCTGGAGCACAGATACGCAGTATTTT. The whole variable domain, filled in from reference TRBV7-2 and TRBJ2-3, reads GAGVSQSPSNKVTEKGKDVELRCDPISGHTALYWYRQSLGQGLEFLIYFQGNSAPDKSGLPSDRFSAERTGGSVSTLTIQRTQQEDSAVYLCASSFAWSTDTQYFGPGTRLTVL.

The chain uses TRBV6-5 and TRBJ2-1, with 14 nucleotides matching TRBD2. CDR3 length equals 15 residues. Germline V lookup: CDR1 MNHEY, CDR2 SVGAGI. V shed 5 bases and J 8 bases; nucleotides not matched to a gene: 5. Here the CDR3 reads CASSKTSGGAYEQFF. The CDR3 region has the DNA TGTGCCAGCAGTAAGACTAGCGGGGGGGCTTATGAGCAGTTCTTC.

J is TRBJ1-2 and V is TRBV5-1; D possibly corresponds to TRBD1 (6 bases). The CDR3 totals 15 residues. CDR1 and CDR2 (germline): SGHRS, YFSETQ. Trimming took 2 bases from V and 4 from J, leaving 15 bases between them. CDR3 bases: TGCGCCAGCAGCTTATCAAACAGGGACGGCTATGGCTACACCTTC. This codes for CASSLSNRDGYGYTF.

DNA of the CDR3: TGTGCCAGCACCAGGGGGTTGAATGAAAAACTGTTTTTT. Protein sequence: CASTRGLNEKLFF. The genes are TRBV2 and TRBJ1-4; 7 bases agree with TRBD1. There are 13 residues in the CDR3. The germline gives CDR1 SNHLY, CDR2 FYNNEI. Losses at the gene ends were 7 bases for V and 5 bases for J; bases not matched to a gene: 4.

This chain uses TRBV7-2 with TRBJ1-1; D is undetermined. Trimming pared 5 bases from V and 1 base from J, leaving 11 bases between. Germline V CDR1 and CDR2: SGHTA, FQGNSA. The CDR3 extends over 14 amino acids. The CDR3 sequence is CASSKTTENTEAFF. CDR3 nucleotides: TGTGCCAGCAGCAAGACTACAGAGAACACTGAAGCTTTCTTT.

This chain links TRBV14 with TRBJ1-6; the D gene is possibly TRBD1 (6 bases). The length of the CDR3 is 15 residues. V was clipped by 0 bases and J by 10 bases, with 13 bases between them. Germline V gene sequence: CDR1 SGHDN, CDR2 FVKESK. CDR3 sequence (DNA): TGTGCCAGCAGCCAAGATCCCAGGGGATGGTCACCCCTCCACTTT. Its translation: CASSQDPRGWSPLHF.

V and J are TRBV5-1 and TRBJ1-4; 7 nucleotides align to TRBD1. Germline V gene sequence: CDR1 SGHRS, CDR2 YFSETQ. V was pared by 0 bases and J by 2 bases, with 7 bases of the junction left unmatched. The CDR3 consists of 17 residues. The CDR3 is CASSLGQGRATNEKLFF. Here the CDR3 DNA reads TGCGCCAGCAGCTTGGGACAGGGAAGAGCGACTAATGAAAAACTGTTTTTT.

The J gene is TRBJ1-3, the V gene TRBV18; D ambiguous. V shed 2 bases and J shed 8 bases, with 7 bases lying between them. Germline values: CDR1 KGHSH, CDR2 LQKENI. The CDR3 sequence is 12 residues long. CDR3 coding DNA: TGTGCCAGCTCACCAGGGGAGGACACCATATATTTT. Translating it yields CASSPGEDTIYF.

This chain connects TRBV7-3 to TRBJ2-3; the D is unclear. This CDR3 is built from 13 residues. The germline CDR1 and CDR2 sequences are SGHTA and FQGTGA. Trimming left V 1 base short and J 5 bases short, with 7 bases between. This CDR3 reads CASSLRAIDTQYF. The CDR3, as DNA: TGTGCCAGCAGCTTAAGGGCTATAGATACGCAGTATTTT.

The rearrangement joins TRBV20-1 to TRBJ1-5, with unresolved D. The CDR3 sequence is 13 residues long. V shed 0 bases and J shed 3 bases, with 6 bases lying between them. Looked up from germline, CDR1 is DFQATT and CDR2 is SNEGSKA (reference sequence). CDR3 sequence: CSARDDPNQPQHF. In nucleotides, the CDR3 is TGCAGTGCTAGAGATGATCCCAATCAGCCCCAGCATTTT.

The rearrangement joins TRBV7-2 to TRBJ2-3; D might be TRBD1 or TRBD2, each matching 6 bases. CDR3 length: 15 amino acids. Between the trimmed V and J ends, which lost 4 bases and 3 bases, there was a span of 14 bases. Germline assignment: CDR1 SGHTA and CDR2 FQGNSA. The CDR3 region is CASSSARGGTDTQYF. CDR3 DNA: TGTGCCAGCAGCTCCGCTAGAGGGGGGACAGATACGCAGTATTTT.

CDR3 nucleotide sequence: TGTGCCAGCAGCCAAAGGAGCAATTCACCCCTCCACTTT. It translates to CASSQRSNSPLHF. V and J are TRBV4-2 and TRBJ1-6; D not certain. Germline V gene sequence: CDR1 LGHNA, CDR2 YNFKEQ. The CDR3 sequence is 13 residues long. The germline V and J ends were trimmed by 2 bases and 7 bases, with 6 bases remaining between them.